These 21 T cell receptor beta chains came from one sample sequenced in a study of CD4 T cells in relation to SARS-CoV-2 and coronaviruses. Repertoires were generated with immunoSEQ multiplex PCR, while TCRdb's copy carries only in-frame clones and drops some. The data show tens of thousands of clones, 70% to 90% seen once. The sequencing input was memory CD4+ T cells from PBMCs. The receptors were sampled from an adult with COVID-19.

The V gene is TRBV7-2, the J gene TRBJ2-1, with 11 positions matching TRBD2. Losses at the gene ends were 5 bases for V and 4 bases for J; bases not matched to a gene: 7. Germline CDR1 is SGHTA and CDR2 is FQGNSA. CDR3 length: 16 amino acids. The CDR3 DNA is TGTGCCAGCAGCGTTCGACTAGCGGGACGATACAATGAGCAGTTCTTC. Its protein product is CASSVRLAGRYNEQFF.

The count of this clone is one. One junction end disagrees with the germline gene, perhaps due to a read error. This chain uses TRBV2 with TRBJ2-3; 8 nucleotides align to TRBD2. The germline V gene encodes CDR1 SNHLY and CDR2 FYNNEI. The CDR3 runs 16 residues. CDR3 sequence reads: CASSPTSATPTNTQYF. The CDR3 DNA is TGTGCCAGCAGCCCGACTAGCGCGACGCCCACAAATACGCAGTATTTT.

The J gene is TRBJ2-7, the V gene TRBV12-3 or TRBV12-4; perhaps D is TRBD1 or TRBD2 (7 bases each). The CDR3 spans 13 residues. V was shortened by 6 bases and J by 6 bases, with 15 bases between the two germline ends. The CDR3 sequence: CASRGTGEGEQYF. In nucleotides, the CDR3 is TGTGCCAGCAGGGGTACAGGGGAGGGCGAGCAGTACTTC.

The gene calls are TRBV21-1 and TRBJ2-5; TRBD1 reflects the table's D call only, with no check against the DNA. TRBV21-1 is tagged as a pseudogene. The CDR3 sequence is 15 residues long. The CDR3 here is CASSKVGTDGETQYF. In DNA form, the CDR3 reads TGTGCCAGCAGCAAAGTCGGGACAGATGGAGAGACCCAGTACTTC.

The gene calls are TRBV28 and TRBJ2-7; TRBD1 matches at 11 bases. Unmatched junction bases numbered 7, after V lost 6 bases and J lost 3 bases. From germline, CDR1 is MDHEN and CDR2 SYDVKM. The CDR3 runs to 15 residues. As DNA, the CDR3 is TGTGCCAGCAGCGAACCGGGACAGGGGGGCTACGAGCAGTACTTC. The encoded protein is CASSEPGQGGYEQYF.

The V and J genes are TRBV18 and TRBJ2-3; no clear D. Per the germline V gene, CDR1 is KGHSH and CDR2 is LQKENI. V lost 0 bases and J lost 0, with 10 bases in between. This CDR3 spans 16 amino acids. The CDR3 nucleotides read TGTGCCAGCTCACCACCAAGCAAGACCAGCACAGATACGCAGTATTTT. This sequence encodes CASSPPSKTSTDTQYF.

The gene calls are TRBV27 and TRBJ1-1; no clear D gene. V dropped 7 bases and J dropped 0 bases, with 6 bases sitting between them. The CDR3 length is 12 residues. Germline V lookup: CDR1 MNHEY, CDR2 SMNVEV (reference sequence). The CDR3 coding sequence is TGTGCCAGCAAGATGATGAACACTGAAGCTTTCTTT. This gives the protein CASKMMNTEAFF.

This clone has a single count. V is TRBV2 and J is TRBJ1-2; maybe TRBD1 (5 bases). Between the trimmed V and J ends, which lost 6 bases and 3 bases, there was a span of 14 bases. The CDR3 has 14 amino acids. CDR1 and CDR2 from the germline V gene are SNHLY and FYNNEI. The CDR3 is CASRMRGTDYGYTF. The CDR3 nucleotides read TGTGCCAGCAGGATGAGGGGAACTGACTATGGCTACACCTTC.

J is TRBJ2-3 and V is TRBV2; D is ambiguous. The germline V gene encodes CDR1 SNHLY and CDR2 FYNNEI. The CDR3 has 12 amino acids. V lost 3 bases, J lost 4 bases, and 5 bases lay in between. The CDR3 loop is CASSEGSDTQYF. CDR3 nucleotides: TGTGCCAGCAGTGAGGGGTCAGATACGCAGTATTTT.

The chain recombines TRBV10-2 with TRBJ2-7, with D perhaps matching TRBD1 (6 bases). The germline V and J ends were trimmed by 4 bases and 2 bases, with 9 bases remaining between them. Germline CDR1 is WSHSY and CDR2 is SAAADI. This CDR3 comprises 13 residues. DNA for the CDR3: TGCGCCAGCAGTGGGGACAAAGCCTACGAGCAGTACTTC. Amino acid sequence: CASSGDKAYEQYF.

The V and J genes are TRBV5-1 and TRBJ2-1; D possibly corresponds to TRBD2 (5 bases). V lost 0 bases to trimming and J lost 10 bases, with 14 bases between them. CDR1 is SGHRS, CDR2 YFSETQ, per germline. CDR3 length equals 14 residues. The CDR3 DNA reads TGCGCCAGCAGCTTGGCCGTCTCCGAGCGGGAGCAGTTCTTC. It encodes CASSLAVSEREQFF.

CDR3 DNA sequence: TGCAGCGTTCGAGGGACAGGCCAGTCCTACGAGCAGTACTTC. Protein sequence: CSVRGTGQSYEQYF. The genes are TRBV29-1 and TRBJ2-7; 8 nucleotides line up with TRBD1. CDR3 length: 14 amino acids. The V and J ends lost 5 bases and 1 base, in that order; junction bases with no gene match: 7. CDR1 is SQVTM, CDR2 ANQGSEA, per germline.

This clone occurred a few times. The rearrangement joins TRBV9 to TRBJ1-5, with unresolved D. Trimming shortened V by 0 bases and J by 5 bases, and 6 bases separated the two germline ends. The CDR3 length is 13 residues. Germline-derived CDR1 and CDR2 are SGDLS and YYNGEE. The CDR3 sequence: CASSVGWDQPQHF. The CDR3 DNA reads as TGTGCCAGCAGCGTAGGCTGGGATCAGCCCCAGCATTTT.

The chain is built from TRBV3-1 (or the pseudogene TRBV3-2) and TRBJ1-2; D gene uncertain. Germline values: CDR1 LGHDT, CDR2 YNNKEL (reference sequence). V lost 3 bases, J lost 10 bases, and 15 bases lay in between. The CDR3 has 13 residues. The CDR3 here is CASSHGPRGDYTF. CDR3 sequence (DNA): TGTGCCAGCAGCCACGGCCCTCGGGGAGACTACACCTTC.

V is TRBV6-6 and J is TRBJ2-3; D is uncertain. The CDR3 runs 14 residues. The germline V gene encodes CDR1 MNHNY and CDR2 SVGAGI (reference sequence). The ends were cut back, 6 bases at V and 2 bases at J, with 12 bases in the middle. The CDR3 DNA reads as TGTGCCAGCAGGCAAGGGCCTCCCACAGATACGCAGTATTTT. Encoded protein: CASRQGPPTDTQYF.

V usage is TRBV7-9 and J usage is TRBJ2-7; 7 bases are a match to TRBD1. The germline V gene has CDR1 SEHNR and CDR2 FQNEAQ (reference sequence). With V trimmed by 1 base and J by 4 bases, 4 bases remained unmatched. The CDR3 loop spans 14 amino acids. The CDR3 sequence is CASSLDRGSYEQYF. CDR3 bases: TGTGCCAGCAGCTTAGACAGGGGCTCTTACGAGCAGTACTTC.

J is TRBJ2-7 and V is TRBV29-1; weak D call: TRBD1 (6 bases). The CDR3 is made up of 14 amino acids. V lost 6 bases and J 1 base, leaving 16 bases between the germline ends. Germline V CDR1 and CDR2: SQVTM, ANQGSEA. CDR3 bases: TGCAGCGTAATGCACCAACAGGGTTCCTACGAGCAGTACTTC. Translating gives CSVMHQQGSYEQYF.

The chain has TRBV19 and TRBJ2-3; perhaps TRBD2 as D (5 bases). Trimming shortened V by 2 bases and J by 3 bases, and 6 bases separated the two germline ends. The CDR3 extends over 13 amino acids. Germline V lookup: CDR1 LNHDA, CDR2 SQIVND (reference sequence). The CDR3 DNA follows: TGTGCCAGTAGTATATCGGGAACAGATACGCAGTATTTT. Encoded protein: CASSISGTDTQYF.

The chain couples TRBV6-4 to TRBJ2-2; 9 nucleotides agree with TRBD1. Germline trimming cut 3 bases from V and 4 bases from J; bases unmatched to any gene: 0. The CDR3 contains 14 residues. Germline V gives CDR1 MRHNA, CDR2 SNTAGT. The CDR3 bases are TGTGCCAGCAGTGAGGGACAGGGCACCGGGGAGCTGTTTTTT. Translated, it gives CASSEGQGTGELFF.

The chain combines TRBV28 with TRBJ2-3; 7 nucleotides align to TRBD1. This CDR3 has 14 amino acids. After removal of 5 bases from V and 6 bases from J, the junction contained 8 bases not matched to a gene. From germline, CDR1 is MDHEN and CDR2 SYDVKM. As DNA, the CDR3 is TGTGCCAGCAGTGGCATCCTACAGGGGGATACGCAGTATTTT. Amino acid sequence: CASSGILQGDTQYF.

This sequence joins TRBV4-3 and TRBJ1-6; D possibly corresponds to TRBD1 (5 bases). The CDR3 extends over 14 amino acids. Germline CDR1 and CDR2: LGHNA and YSLEER. The V gene lost 0 bases and the J gene lost 11 bases, with 11 bases spanning the gap. DNA of the CDR3: TGCGCCAGCAGCCAAGATACGCAGGGACCACCCCTCCACTTT. It is translated as CASSQDTQGPPLHF.